The next 23 T cell receptor beta chains were all read from a single sample in a study of T cells in Graves' hyperthyroidism and ophthalmopathy. TCR beta CDR3 regions were amplified from RNA. The HTBI set primed first-round TCR CDR3 RT-PCR. MiXCR was run by TCRdb on the multiplex PCR reads, yielding one entry per CDR3 protein. This sample carries 700,000 to 850,000 distinct CDR3 sequences, roughly a third of them seen once, and the ten largest clones take 30% to 40%. Sequenced input: blood. The source of these receptors is a woman in her 40s with Graves' hyperthyroidism.

This chain joins TRBV7-3 and TRBJ1-1, with 9 positions matching TRBD1. V lost 6 bases, J lost 0 bases, and 11 bases stayed unmatched. Per germline, CDR1 SGHTA and CDR2 FQGTGA. There are 17 residues in the CDR3. As DNA, the CDR3 is TGTGCCAGCAGTTACTCGATCGGGACAGGGATGAACACTGAAGCTTTCTTT. Protein product: CASSYSIGTGMNTEAFF.

This clonotype was picked up a small number of times. The rearrangement uses TRBV19 and TRBJ1-5, with D hard to call. The germline gives CDR1 LNHDA, CDR2 SQIVND (reference sequence). The CDR3 sequence is 11 residues long. Trimming shortened V by 6 bases and J by 13 bases, and 13 bases separated the two germline ends. As DNA, the CDR3 is TGTGCCAGTAGCCACACAGAGGCTCAGCATTTT. It is translated as CASSHTEAQHF.

The chain uses TRBV24-1 and TRBJ1-5, with no clear D. CDR3 length: 16 amino acids. Looked up from germline, CDR1 is KGHDR and CDR2 is SFDVKD. V was shortened by 11 bases and J by 2 bases, with 21 bases between the two germline ends. CDR3 nucleotide sequence: TGTGCCAGCTCACCCTACAGTCGCTTTGGCAATCAGCCCCAGCATTTT. It specifies CASSPYSRFGNQPQHF.

This clonotype was found many times. V gene TRBV5-6 combines with J gene TRBJ1-6, with unresolved D. The CDR3 covers 15 residues. The germline V gene encodes CDR1 SGHDT and CDR2 YYEEEE. The V end lost 4 bases, the J end lost 14 bases, and 22 bases lay between the germline ends. The CDR3 reads CASSQTPGSGGTLHF. DNA of the CDR3: TGTGCCAGCAGCCAGACCCCGGGGAGTGGTGGGACCCTCCACTTT.

In its sample, this clonotype was seen a few times. This sequence joins TRBV5-1 and TRBJ2-2; TRBD2 aligns across 7 bases. V dropped 2 bases and J dropped 9; count of bases not matched to a gene: 10. CDR1 is SGHRS and CDR2 is YFSETQ in the germline V gene. The CDR3 covers 15 residues. CDR3 nucleotides: TGCGCCAGCAGCTTAGGACTAGAGGGAGTCCGGGAGCTGTTTTTT. Its protein product is CASSLGLEGVRELFF.

This clonotype has only a few counts. The J gene is TRBJ1-5, the V gene TRBV2; perhaps TRBD1 as D (5 bases). Trimming removed 6 bases at V and 5 bases at J, with 11 bases between. This CDR3 comprises 13 residues. CDR1 and CDR2 from the germline V gene are SNHLY and FYNNEI. The CDR3 region is CASSGGEDQPQHF. In DNA form, the CDR3 reads TGTGCCAGCAGCGGGGGGGAGGATCAGCCCCAGCATTTT.

The chain uses TRBV4-1 and TRBJ1-5; D unclear. This CDR3 has 14 amino acids. V was clipped by 0 bases and J by 3 bases, with 6 bases between them. Per the germline V gene, CDR1 is MGHRA and CDR2 is YSYEKL. This chain's CDR3 is CASSQDNFNQPQHF. The CDR3 DNA follows: TGCGCCAGCAGCCAAGACAACTTCAATCAGCCCCAGCATTTT.

The CDR3 region is CAISDGLANIYGYTF. For the CDR3, the DNA is TGTGCCATCAGTGATGGGCTAGCTAACATCTATGGCTACACCTTC. The rearrangement uses TRBV10-3 and TRBJ1-2, with D hard to call. The CDR3 length is 15 residues. The germline CDR1 and CDR2 sequences are ENHRY and SYGVKD. Trimming shortened V by 3 bases and J by 4 bases, and 15 bases separated the two germline ends.

This clonotype has a count of ten or more. The rearrangement links TRBV7-6 to TRBJ2-7, with 11 positions matching TRBD1. Trimming took 1 base from V and 7 from J; bases not matched to a gene: 12. Germline V gene lookup returns CDR1 SGHVS and CDR2 FNYEAQ. The CDR3 loop spans 17 amino acids. CDR3 in DNA: TGTGCCAGCAGCTTAGAAGATTCGGGGACAGGGGGTTTGGAGCAGTACTTC. This sequence encodes CASSLEDSGTGGLEQYF. Combining the CDR3 with reference TRBV7-6 and TRBJ2-7 gives the whole variable domain GAGVSQSPRYKVTKRGQDVALRCDPISGHVSLYWYRQALGQGPEFLTYFNYEAQQDKSGLPNDRFSAERPEGSISTLTIQRTEQRDSAMYRCASSLEDSGTGGLEQYFGPGTRLTVT.

This clonotype occurred a few times. The chain uses TRBV10-3 and TRBJ1-1; D call uncertain. V was clipped by 2 bases and J by 6 bases, with 4 bases between them. The CDR3 contains 11 residues. CDR1 is ENHRY, CDR2 SYGVKD, per germline. Here the CDR3 DNA reads TGTGCCATCAGTGAGGGAGCTGAAGCTTTCTTT. Its protein product is CAISEGAEAFF.

Of note for this clonotype: The junction and the germline gene differ at one end; a read error may be behind it. V gene TRBV10-2 combines with J gene TRBJ1-1, with 7 bases matching TRBD1. The germline V gene encodes CDR1 WSHSY and CDR2 SAAADI. The CDR3 covers 16 residues. CDR3 sequence (DNA): TGTGCCAGCAGTGAGGACAGGAGACGTTTAGACACTGAAGCTTTCTTT. This encodes CASSEDRRRLDTEAFF.

The gene calls are TRBV7-2 and TRBJ2-3, with 12 bases that match TRBD2. The CDR3 sequence is 15 residues long. Germline CDR1 SGHTA, CDR2 FQGNSA. The junction had 7 bases not matched to a gene; V was cut back by 8 bases and J by 4 bases. The CDR3 loop reads CASERLAGAADTQYF. The CDR3 coding sequence is TGTGCCAGCGAAAGACTAGCGGGAGCAGCAGATACGCAGTATTTT.

This sequence joins TRBV6-4 and TRBJ2-2; D is unclear. Germline loops: CDR1 MRHNA, CDR2 SNTAGT. The V end lost 3 bases, the J end lost 4 bases, and 9 bases lay between the germline ends. CDR3 length: 14 residues. The DNA for the CDR3 is TGTGCCAGCAGTGAAGTTGGCCCCACCGGGGAGCTGTTTTTT. Its protein is CASSEVGPTGELFF.

This clonotype was found once. The chain combines TRBV7-2 with TRBJ2-6; 10 bases align to TRBD1. CDR3 size: 18 residues. CDR1 is SGHTA, CDR2 FQGNSA, per germline. The J segment lost 2 bases and the V segment lost 5 bases, leaving 9 bases of the junction unmatched. DNA for the CDR3: TGTGCCAGCAGCGGAACGACAGGGGGCCTGGCTGGGGCCAACGTCCTGACTTTC. It yields the protein CASSGTTGGLAGANVLTF.

This CDR3 reads CASSIDTGTEAFF. The DNA for the CDR3 is TGTGCCAGTAGTATAGATACCGGTACTGAAGCTTTCTTT. This chain connects TRBV19 to TRBJ1-1; D is unresolved. The germline V gene has CDR1 LNHDA and CDR2 SQIVND (reference sequence). The CDR3 sequence is 13 residues long. Trimming left V 0 bases short and J 5 bases short, with 7 bases between.

The chain has TRBV7-9 and TRBJ1-4; D remains ambiguous. CDR1 and CDR2 (germline): SEHNR, FQNEAQ (reference sequence). The CDR3 sequence is 14 residues long. V lost 5 bases and J 8 bases, leaving 15 bases between the germline ends. The CDR3, as DNA: TGTGCCAGCAGCCTTCGGGGATCAGAGGAAAAACTGTTTTTT. This sequence encodes CASSLRGSEEKLFF.

This chain connects TRBV25-1 to TRBJ2-7; 9 positions agree with TRBD1. CDR1 MGHDK and CDR2 SYGVNS come from the germline V gene. Unmatched junction bases numbered 13, after V lost 8 bases and J lost 5 bases. The CDR3 is 15 residues long. This chain's CDR3 is CASSPRDRARNEQYF. The CDR3 nucleotides read TGTGCCAGCTCACCCCGGGACAGGGCAAGGAACGAGCAGTACTTC.

This clonotype was counted at least ten times. The chain joins TRBV20-1 to TRBJ2-7; D remains ambiguous. Trimming took 8 bases from V and 0 from J, leaving 17 bases between them. The length of the CDR3 is 14 residues. CDR1 is DFQATT, CDR2 SNEGSKA, per germline (reference sequence). The CDR3 sequence is CSTHRGTNSYEQYF. The CDR3 DNA is TGCAGTACACATCGCGGCACCAACTCCTACGAGCAGTACTTC.

V usage is TRBV19 and J usage is TRBJ1-1, with a weak D call TRBD1 (6 bases). This CDR3 is built from 14 residues. Germline V lookup: CDR1 LNHDA, CDR2 SQIVND (reference sequence). V lost 4 bases and J 4 bases, leaving 13 bases between the germline ends. CDR3 loop: CASSKPGAITEAFF. As DNA, the CDR3 is TGTGCCAGTAGTAAACCGGGGGCAATCACTGAAGCTTTCTTT.

The sample holds many counts of this clonotype. This chain uses TRBV19 with TRBJ1-1, with D hard to call. Germline CDR1 and CDR2: LNHDA and SQIVND (reference sequence). The CDR3 runs to 12 residues. V dropped 10 bases and J dropped 1 base, with 10 bases sitting between them. CDR3 sequence (DNA): TGTGCCACGCATAAACCGAACACTGAAGCTTTCTTT. It is translated as CATHKPNTEAFF.

The sample holds many counts of this clonotype. The CDR3 bases are TGCAGCGTTGTGATGAGTAGGTTCTATGGCTACACCTTC. Protein product: CSVVMSRFYGYTF. This chain uses TRBV29-1 with TRBJ1-2; D is unresolved. The CDR3 spans 13 residues. Deletions cut 4 bases from V and 4 bases from J, with 13 bases between. Germline lookup yields CDR1 SQVTM and CDR2 ANQGSEA. Full variable domain (outside the CDR3, taken from reference TRBV29-1 and TRBJ1-2): SAVISQKPSRDICQRGTSLTIQCQVDSQVTMMFWYRQQPGQSLTLIATANQGSEATYESGFVIDKFPISRPNLTFSTLTVSNMSPEDSSIYLCSVVMSRFYGYTFGSGTRLTVV.

This clonotype was detected many times. The rearrangement joins TRBV19 to TRBJ1-1, with D unclear. Trimming pared 3 bases from V and 1 base from J, leaving 6 bases between. This CDR3 has 13 amino acids. The germline V gene has CDR1 LNHDA and CDR2 SQIVND (reference sequence). The DNA of the CDR3 is TGTGCCAGTAGTATTGGGCCGAACACTGAAGCTTTCTTT. Translated: CASSIGPNTEAFF.

This clonotype was counted between two and nine times. This chain connects TRBV4-1 to TRBJ1-2, with D unresolved. Germline CDR1 reads MGHRA; CDR2 reads YSYEKL. Trimming removed 2 bases from V and 0 bases from J, with 7 bases in between. This CDR3 comprises 14 residues. The CDR3 loop reads CASSQLTPNYGYTF. CDR3 nucleotide sequence: TGCGCCAGCAGCCAACTGACCCCTAACTATGGCTACACCTTC.